This is a list of T cell receptor beta chains from one sample in a study of T-cell memory formation after mild COVID-19. TCRdb itself ran the 5' RACE reads through MiXCR, one entry per CDR3 protein. The data hold about 620,000 distinct CDR3 sequences, with 15% to 20% observed a single time. What was sequenced was PBMCs or a T cell subset sorted from them (not recorded which). All receptors derive from an adult woman who had mild COVID-19 (a few samples of this study predate the infection). Cell type and time point are not known. The CDR3 runs from the conserved cysteine through the conserved F or W. D genes are given only for firm matches. Where a row states a size, it is once, few, many or the class of an expanded clone; other rows omit it.

15 NA TRBJ2-3 TRBD1 TRBV6-5 CASSYLGGDLDTQYF TGTGCCAGCAGTTACCTAGGGGGCGATTTAGATACGCAGTATTTT
15 NA TRBJ2-1 TRBD2 TRBV10-3 CAITSAGGSYNEQFF TGTGCCATCACTTCAGCGGGAGGCTCCTACAATGAGCAGTTCTTC
15 NA TRBJ1-5 NA TRBV5-5 CASSRLWGGNQPQHF TGTGCCAGCAGCAGGCTGTGGGGTGGCAATCAGCCCCAGCATTTT
14 few TRBJ1-1 TRBD1 TRBV6-1 CASRDRGFGTEAFF TGTGCCAGCAGGGACAGGGGGTTCGGCACTGAAGCTTTCTTT
15 few TRBJ2-7 NA TRBV10-3 CAIRAEPGVPYEQYF TGTGCCATCAGAGCCGAACCAGGGGTACCCTACGAGCAGTACTTC
11 NA TRBJ1-5 NA TRBV28 CASTQDVFQHF TGTGCCAGCACCCAGGACGTTTTCCAGCATTTT
10 NA TRBJ1-2 NA TRBV12-3/TRBV12-4 CASSPSQSTF TGTGCCAGCAGTCCTTCTCAATCCACCTTC
15 few TRBJ2-2 NA TRBV5-1 CASSLRDRNTGELFF TGCGCCAGCAGCCTCAGGGACCGGAACACCGGGGAGCTGTTTTTT
16 NA TRBJ2-5 TRBD2 TRBV5-1 CASSLNGLAVGETQYF TGCGCCAGCAGCTTGAATGGACTAGCGGTGGGGGAGACCCAGTACTTC
20 NA TRBJ2-7 TRBD2 TRBV7-2 CASSFGRTSGRASRWNEQYF TGTGCCAGCAGCTTTGGGAGGACTAGCGGGAGGGCCTCACGATGGAACGAGCAGTACTTC
15 NA TRBJ2-1 NA TRBV18 CASSPTLSSYNEQFF TGTGCCAGCTCCCCTACCCTGAGCTCCTACAATGAGCAGTTCTTC
16 few TRBJ2-1 NA TRBV5-1 CASSLLGGAAGNEQFF TGCGCCAGCAGCTTGTTAGGGGGGGCGGCTGGCAATGAGCAGTTCTTC
13 few TRBJ1-2 TRBD1 TRBV3-1 CASSHDRAHGYTF TGTGCCAGCAGCCACGACAGGGCCCATGGCTACACCTTC
15 few TRBJ1-1 NA TRBV5-5 CASSLLGHTNTEAFF TGTGCCAGCAGCTTACTTGGACACACGAACACTGAAGCTTTCTTT
15 NA TRBJ2-5 TRBD1 TRBV7-7 CASSSTGGRQETQYF TGTGCTAGCAGTTCTACAGGGGGCCGCCAAGAGACCCAGTACTTC
13 NA TRBJ1-1 NA TRBV20-1 CSAKSMGDTEAFF TGCAGTGCTAAATCAATGGGGGACACTGAAGCTTTCTTT
17 NA TRBJ2-3 TRBD2 TRBV7-2 CASSLPRLAPGTDTQYF TGTGCCAGCAGCCTGCCGAGACTAGCTCCCGGCACAGATACGCAGTATTTT
14 NA TRBJ1-5 TRBD1 TRBV6-2/TRBV6-3 CASRDTAGGQPQHF TGTGCCAGCAGAGACACGGCAGGGGGACAGCCCCAGCATTTT
18 many TRBJ2-2 NA TRBV18 CASSPMAGRVSGAGELFF TGTGCCAGCTCCCCAATGGCAGGCCGAGTTTCCGGAGCCGGGGAGCTGTTTTTT
14 NA TRBJ2-5 NA TRBV27 CASSPGRHQETQYF TGTGCCAGCAGTCCGGGACGGCACCAAGAGACCCAGTACTTC
15 many TRBJ1-1 NA TRBV20-1 CSVFLPEQLNTEAFF TGCAGTGTATTCTTACCGGAACAGTTGAACACTGAAGCTTTCTTT
13 few TRBJ2-6 NA TRBV29-1 CSVSASGANVLTF TGCAGCGTCTCGGCTTCTGGGGCCAACGTCCTGACTTTC
15 NA TRBJ1-5 NA TRBV7-2 CASSRARNSNQPQHF TGTGCCAGCAGCCGAGCCCGAAATAGCAATCAGCCCCAGCATTTT
13 NA TRBJ2-1 NA TRBV11-2 CASSHPRGNEQFF TGTGCCAGCAGCCACCCCCGGGGCAATGAGCAGTTCTTC
14 few TRBJ2-1 TRBD2 TRBV10-3 CATKTSGKGNEQFF TGTGCCACCAAAACTAGCGGGAAGGGAAATGAGCAGTTCTTC
18 few TRBJ2-7 TRBD2 TRBV11-1 CASSFLAGGSHAIHEQYF TGTGCCAGCAGCTTTCTAGCGGGGGGCTCCCACGCGATCCACGAGCAGTACTTC
15 NA TRBJ1-2 NA TRBV19 CASSIEAGYYYGYTF TGTGCCAGTAGTATAGAAGCCGGGTATTACTATGGCTACACCTTC
10 NA TRBJ2-3 NA TRBV30 CAWRKDTQYF TGTGCCTGGAGGAAAGATACGCAGTATTTT
13 few TRBJ2-2 NA TRBV5-1 CASSSTQGGELFF TGCGCCAGCAGCTCCACTCAGGGCGGGGAGCTGTTTTTT
13 NA TRBJ2-1 NA TRBV7-3 CASSSTPSYAPFF TGTGCCAGCAGCTCCACTCCTAGTTACGCCCCGTTCTTC